This TCR beta chain comes out of a study of CD8+CD57+ T cells in acquired aplastic anemia. Background on the study: Quantities of DNA derived from sorted CD4+ and CD8+ cells averaged approximately 3 ug.

Many counts were recorded for this clonotype. Its cognate antigen is unknown. The V gene's germline CDR1 is SGHKS and CDR2 YYEKEE (reference sequence). The CDR3 loop spans 16 amino acids. After removal of 3 bases from V and 5 bases from J, the junction contained 9 bases not matched to a gene. Study findings and constraints: The study found no significant CD8+ Simpson's diversity difference between patients and controls. Between patients and controls, around 30 CD8+ CDR3 sequences were found in common.

Both TCR beta VDJ combination and CDR3 sequence profiling were carried out. Genomic DNA was the template for this profiling. TCRdb fed the reads into MiXCR, producing one record per CDR3 protein. The sample lists about 220,000 distinct CDR3 sequences, 34% occurring once. The chain uses TRBV5-5 and TRBJ1-4; 8 positions agree with TRBD1. The specimen was sorted CD4+, CD8+, or CD8+CD57+ T cells (not recorded which) from PBMCs. The receptor was isolated from a human donor in good health, serving as a control. CDR3 coding DNA: TGTGCCAGCAGCTACCAACCGGGACAGGCGAATGAAAAACTGTTTTTT. Encoded protein: CASSYQPGQANEKLFF.